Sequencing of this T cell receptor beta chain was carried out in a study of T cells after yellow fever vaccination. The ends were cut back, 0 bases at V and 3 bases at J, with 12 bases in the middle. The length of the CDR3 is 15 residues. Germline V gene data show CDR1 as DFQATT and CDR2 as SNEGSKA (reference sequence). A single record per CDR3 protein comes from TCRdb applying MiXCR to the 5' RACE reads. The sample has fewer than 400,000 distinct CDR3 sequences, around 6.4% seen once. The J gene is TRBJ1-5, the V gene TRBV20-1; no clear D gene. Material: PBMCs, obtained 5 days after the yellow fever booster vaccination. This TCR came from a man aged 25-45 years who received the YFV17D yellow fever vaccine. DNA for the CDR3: TGCAGTGCTAGAGATTCGAGGTATTCCAATCAGCCCCAGCATTTT. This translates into CSARDSRYSNQPQHF.